This T cell receptor beta chain was observed in a study of human thymus T cells. Using immunoSEQ multiplex PCR, the repertoire was profiled, and TCRdb retains in-frame clones only, with some absent. This sample has fewer than 55,000 clones, with roughly 94% found just once. Germline CDR1 SGDLS, CDR2 YYNGEE. J was trimmed by 1 base and V by 4 bases; bases with no gene match: 1. The CDR3 runs to 15 residues. Sequencing was done on a sample of blood. This receptor was identified in a boy under two years old with a congenital heart defect but otherwise immunologically healthy. The chain recombines TRBV9 with TRBJ2-6; 8 positions match TRBD1. The CDR3 DNA follows: TGTGCCAGCAGCCGGACAGGGTCTGGGGCCAACGTCCTGACTTTC. Encoded protein: CASSRTGSGANVLTF.